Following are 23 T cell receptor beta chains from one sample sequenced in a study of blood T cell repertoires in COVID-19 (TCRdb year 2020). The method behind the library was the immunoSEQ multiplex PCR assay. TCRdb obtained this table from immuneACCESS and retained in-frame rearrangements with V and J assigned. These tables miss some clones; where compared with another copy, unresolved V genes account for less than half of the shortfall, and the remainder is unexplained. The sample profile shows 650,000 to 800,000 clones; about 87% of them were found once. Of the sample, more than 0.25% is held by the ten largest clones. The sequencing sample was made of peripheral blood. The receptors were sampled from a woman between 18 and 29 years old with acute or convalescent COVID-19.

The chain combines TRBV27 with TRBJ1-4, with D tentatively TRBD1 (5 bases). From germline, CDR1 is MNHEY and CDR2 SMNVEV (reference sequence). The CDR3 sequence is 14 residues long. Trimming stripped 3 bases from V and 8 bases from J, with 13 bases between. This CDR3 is CASSFRAGWEKLFF. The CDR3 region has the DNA TGTGCCAGCAGTTTCAGGGCGGGGTGGGAAAAACTGTTTTTT.

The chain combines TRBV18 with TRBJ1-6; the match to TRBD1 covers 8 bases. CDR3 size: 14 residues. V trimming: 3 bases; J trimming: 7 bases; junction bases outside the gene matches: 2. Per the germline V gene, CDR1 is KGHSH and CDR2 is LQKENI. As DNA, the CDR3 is TGTGCCAGCTCACCGACAGGGGTAAATTCACCCCTCCACTTT. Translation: CASSPTGVNSPLHF.

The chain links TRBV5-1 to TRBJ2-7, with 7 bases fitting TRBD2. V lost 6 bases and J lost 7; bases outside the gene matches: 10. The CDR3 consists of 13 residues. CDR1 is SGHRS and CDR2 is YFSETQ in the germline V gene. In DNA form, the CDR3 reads TGCGCCAGCACCAGCTTAGTGGGACTAGAGCAGTACTTC. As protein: CASTSLVGLEQYF.

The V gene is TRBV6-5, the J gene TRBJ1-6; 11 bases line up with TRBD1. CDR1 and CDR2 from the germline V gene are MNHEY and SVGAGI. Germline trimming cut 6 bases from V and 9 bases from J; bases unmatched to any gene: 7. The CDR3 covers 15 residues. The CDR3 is CASSTSGTGGSPLHF. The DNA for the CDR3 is TGTGCCAGCAGCACTTCCGGGACAGGGGGTTCACCCCTCCACTTT.

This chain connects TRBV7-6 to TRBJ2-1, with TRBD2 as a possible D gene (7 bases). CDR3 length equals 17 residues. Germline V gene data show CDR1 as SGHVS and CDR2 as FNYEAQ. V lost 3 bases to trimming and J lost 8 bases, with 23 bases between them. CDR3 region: CASSFSVEGGGFDEQFF. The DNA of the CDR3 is TGTGCCAGCAGCTTCTCGGTAGAGGGGGGGGGCTTTGATGAGCAGTTCTTC. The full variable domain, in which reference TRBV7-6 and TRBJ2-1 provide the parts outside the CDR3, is GAGVSQSPRYKVTKRGQDVALRCDPISGHVSLYWYRQALGQGPEFLTYFNYEAQQDKSGLPNDRFSAERPEGSISTLTIQRTEQRDSAMYRCASSFSVEGGGFDEQFFGPGTRLTVL.

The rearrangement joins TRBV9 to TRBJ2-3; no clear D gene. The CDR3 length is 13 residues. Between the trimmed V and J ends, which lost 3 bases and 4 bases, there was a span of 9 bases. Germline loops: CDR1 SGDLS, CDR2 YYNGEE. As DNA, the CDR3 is TGTGCCAGCAGCGGCTACTACCCAGATACGCAGTATTTT. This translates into CASSGYYPDTQYF.

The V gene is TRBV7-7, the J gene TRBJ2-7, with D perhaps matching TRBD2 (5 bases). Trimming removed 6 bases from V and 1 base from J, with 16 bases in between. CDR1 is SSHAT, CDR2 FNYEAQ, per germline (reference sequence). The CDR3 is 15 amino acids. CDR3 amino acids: CASSYYFRESYEQYF. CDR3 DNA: TGTGCCAGCAGTTACTACTTTAGGGAGTCCTACGAGCAGTACTTC.

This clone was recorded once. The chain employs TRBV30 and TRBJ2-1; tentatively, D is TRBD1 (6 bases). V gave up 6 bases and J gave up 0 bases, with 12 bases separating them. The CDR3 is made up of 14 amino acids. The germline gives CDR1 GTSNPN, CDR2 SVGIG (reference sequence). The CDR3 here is CACLRGSSYNEQFF. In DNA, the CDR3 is TGTGCCTGTTTGAGGGGGAGCTCCTACAATGAGCAGTTCTTC.

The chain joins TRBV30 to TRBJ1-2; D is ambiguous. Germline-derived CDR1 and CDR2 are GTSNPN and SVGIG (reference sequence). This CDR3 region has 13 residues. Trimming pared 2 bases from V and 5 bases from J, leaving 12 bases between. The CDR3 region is CAWSFQTGYGYTF. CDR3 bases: TGTGCCTGGAGTTTTCAGACGGGTTATGGCTACACCTTC.

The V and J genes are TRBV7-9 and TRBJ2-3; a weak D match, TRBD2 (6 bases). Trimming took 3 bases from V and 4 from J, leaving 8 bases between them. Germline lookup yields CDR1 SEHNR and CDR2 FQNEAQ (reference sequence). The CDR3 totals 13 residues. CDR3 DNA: TGTGCCAGCAGCTTTACGGGGGCAGATACGCAGTATTTT. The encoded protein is CASSFTGADTQYF. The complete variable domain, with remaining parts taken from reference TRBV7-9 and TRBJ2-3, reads DTGVSQNPRHKITKRGQNVTFRCDPISEHNRLYWYRQTLGQGPEFLTYFQNEAQLEKSRLLSDRFSAERPKGSFSTLEIQRTEQGDSAMYLCASSFTGADTQYFGPGTRLTVL.

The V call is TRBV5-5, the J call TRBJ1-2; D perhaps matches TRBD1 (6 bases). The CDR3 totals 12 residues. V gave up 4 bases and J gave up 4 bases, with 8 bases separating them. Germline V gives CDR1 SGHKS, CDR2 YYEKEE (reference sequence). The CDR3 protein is CASSPDSYGYTF. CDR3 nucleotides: TGTGCCAGCAGCCCGGACAGCTATGGCTACACCTTC.

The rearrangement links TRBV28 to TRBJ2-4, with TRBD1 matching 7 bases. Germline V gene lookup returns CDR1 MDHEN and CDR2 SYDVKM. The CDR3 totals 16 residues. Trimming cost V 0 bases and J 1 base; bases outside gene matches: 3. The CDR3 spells CASSLWQTGAKNIQYF. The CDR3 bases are TGTGCCAGCAGTTTATGGCAGACAGGGGCCAAAAACATTCAGTACTTC.

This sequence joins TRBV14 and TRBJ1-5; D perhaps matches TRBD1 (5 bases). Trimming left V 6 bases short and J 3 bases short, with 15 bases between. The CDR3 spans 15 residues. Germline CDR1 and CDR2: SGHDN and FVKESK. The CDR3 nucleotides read TGTGCCAGCAGATCCCTCGACAGTTACAATCAGCCCCAGCATTTT. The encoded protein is CASRSLDSYNQPQHF.

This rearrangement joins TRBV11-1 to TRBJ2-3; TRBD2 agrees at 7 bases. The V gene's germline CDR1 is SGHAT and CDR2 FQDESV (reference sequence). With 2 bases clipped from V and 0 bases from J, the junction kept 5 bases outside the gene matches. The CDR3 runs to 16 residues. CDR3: CASSLWSGGSTDTQYF. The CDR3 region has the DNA TGTGCCAGCAGCTTATGGTCGGGGGGAAGCACAGATACGCAGTATTTT.

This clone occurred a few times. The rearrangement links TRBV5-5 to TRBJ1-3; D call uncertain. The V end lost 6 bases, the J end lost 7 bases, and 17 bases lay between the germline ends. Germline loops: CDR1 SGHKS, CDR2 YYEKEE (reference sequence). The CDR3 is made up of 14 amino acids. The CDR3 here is CASISTKTRNTIYF. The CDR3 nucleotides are TGTGCCAGCATATCTACTAAGACTCGGAACACCATATATTTT.

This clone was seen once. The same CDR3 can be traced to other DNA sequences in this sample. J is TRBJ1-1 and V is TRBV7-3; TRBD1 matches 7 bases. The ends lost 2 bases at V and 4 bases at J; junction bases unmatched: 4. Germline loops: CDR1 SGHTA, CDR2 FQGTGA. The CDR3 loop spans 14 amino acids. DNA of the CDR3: TGTGCCAGCAGCTTAGGGACAGTCGGCACTGAAGCTTTCTTT. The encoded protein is CASSLGTVGTEAFF.

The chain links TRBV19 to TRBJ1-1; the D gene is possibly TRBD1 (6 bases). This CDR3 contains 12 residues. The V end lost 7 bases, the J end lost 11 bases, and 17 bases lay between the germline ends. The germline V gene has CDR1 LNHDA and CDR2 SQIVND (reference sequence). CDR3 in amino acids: CASMQTGQWAFF. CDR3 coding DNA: TGTGCCAGTATGCAAACAGGGCAGTGGGCTTTCTTT.

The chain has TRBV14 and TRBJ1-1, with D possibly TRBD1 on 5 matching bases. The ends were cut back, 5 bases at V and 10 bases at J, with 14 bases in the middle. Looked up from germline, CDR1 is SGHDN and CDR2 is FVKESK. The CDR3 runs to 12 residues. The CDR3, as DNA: TGTGCCAGCAGCTCTCACAGGAGAGGAGCTTTCTTT. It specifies CASSSHRRGAFF.

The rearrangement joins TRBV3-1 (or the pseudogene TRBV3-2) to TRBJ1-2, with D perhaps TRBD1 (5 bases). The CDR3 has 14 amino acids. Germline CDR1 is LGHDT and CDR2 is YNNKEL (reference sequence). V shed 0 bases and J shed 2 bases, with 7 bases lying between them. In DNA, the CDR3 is TGTGCCAGCAGCCAAGAGACAGCGAACTATGGCTACACCTTC. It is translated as CASSQETANYGYTF.

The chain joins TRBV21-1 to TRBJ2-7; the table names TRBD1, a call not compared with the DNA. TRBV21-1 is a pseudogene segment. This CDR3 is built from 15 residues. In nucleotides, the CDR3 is TGTGCCAGCAGCCCCCTCAGGACAGGAACGGATGAGCAGTACTTC. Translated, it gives CASSPLRTGTDEQYF.

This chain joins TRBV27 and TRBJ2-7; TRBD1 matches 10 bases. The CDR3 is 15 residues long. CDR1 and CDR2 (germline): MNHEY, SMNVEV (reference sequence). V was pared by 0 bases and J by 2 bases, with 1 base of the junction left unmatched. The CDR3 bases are TGTGCCAGCAGTTTATCTGGGACAGGGGCCTACGAGCAGTACTTC. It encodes CASSLSGTGAYEQYF.

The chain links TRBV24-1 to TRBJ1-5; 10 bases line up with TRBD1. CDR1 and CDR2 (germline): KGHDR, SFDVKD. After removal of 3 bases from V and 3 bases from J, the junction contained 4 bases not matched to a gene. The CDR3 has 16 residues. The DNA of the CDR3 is TGTGCCACCAGTGATACGGACAGGGGGGTCAATCAGCCCCAGCATTTT. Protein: CATSDTDRGVNQPQHF.

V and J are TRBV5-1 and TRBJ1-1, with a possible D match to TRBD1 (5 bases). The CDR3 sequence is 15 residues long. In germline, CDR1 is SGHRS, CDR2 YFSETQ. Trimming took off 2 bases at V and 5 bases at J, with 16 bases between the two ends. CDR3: CASSFHRGGETEAFF. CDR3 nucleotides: TGCGCCAGCAGCTTCCATAGGGGAGGGGAAACTGAAGCTTTCTTT.